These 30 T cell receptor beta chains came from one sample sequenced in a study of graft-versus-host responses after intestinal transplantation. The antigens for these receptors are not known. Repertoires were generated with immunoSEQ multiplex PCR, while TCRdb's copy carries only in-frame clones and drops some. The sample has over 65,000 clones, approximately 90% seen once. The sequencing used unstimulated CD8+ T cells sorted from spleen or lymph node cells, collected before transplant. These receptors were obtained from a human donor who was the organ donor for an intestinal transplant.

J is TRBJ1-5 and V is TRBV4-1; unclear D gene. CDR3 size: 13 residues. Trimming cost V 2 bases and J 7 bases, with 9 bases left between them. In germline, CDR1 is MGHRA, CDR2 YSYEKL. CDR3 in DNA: TGCGCCAGCAGCCAACAATTTTGGCAGCCCCAGCATTTT. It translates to CASSQQFWQPQHF.

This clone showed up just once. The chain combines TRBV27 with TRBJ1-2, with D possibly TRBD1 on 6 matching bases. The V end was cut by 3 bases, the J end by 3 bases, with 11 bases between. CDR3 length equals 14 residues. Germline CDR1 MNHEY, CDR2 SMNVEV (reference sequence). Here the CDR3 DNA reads TGTGCCAGCAGTTTCAGGGGAGGGGACTATGGCTACACCTTC. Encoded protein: CASSFRGGDYGYTF.

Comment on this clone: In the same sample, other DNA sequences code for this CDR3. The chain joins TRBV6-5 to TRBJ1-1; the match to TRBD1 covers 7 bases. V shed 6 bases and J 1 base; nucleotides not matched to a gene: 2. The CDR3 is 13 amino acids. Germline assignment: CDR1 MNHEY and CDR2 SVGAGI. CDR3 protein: CASRRTGNTEAFF. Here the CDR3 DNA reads TGTGCCAGCAGGAGGACAGGGAACACTGAAGCTTTCTTT.

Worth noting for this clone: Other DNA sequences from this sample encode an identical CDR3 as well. CDR3 amino acids: CASSFGGYEQYF. The CDR3 DNA sequence: TGTGCCAGCAGCTTCGGCGGCTACGAGCAGTACTTC. The rearrangement uses TRBV27 and TRBJ2-7, with D unclear. The CDR3 is made up of 12 amino acids. Germline CDR1 MNHEY, CDR2 SMNVEV (reference sequence). Trimming took off 6 bases at V and 3 bases at J, with 9 bases between the two ends.

The CDR3 protein is CASSEAADEGSYGYTF. The CDR3 nucleotides read TGTGCCAGCAGTGAAGCCGCCGACGAAGGGAGTTATGGCTACACCTTC. The chain carries TRBV2 and TRBJ1-2; unclear D gene. Germline V gene lookup returns CDR1 SNHLY and CDR2 FYNNEI. The CDR3 consists of 16 residues. The V gene lost 0 bases and the J gene lost 5 bases, with 16 bases spanning the gap.

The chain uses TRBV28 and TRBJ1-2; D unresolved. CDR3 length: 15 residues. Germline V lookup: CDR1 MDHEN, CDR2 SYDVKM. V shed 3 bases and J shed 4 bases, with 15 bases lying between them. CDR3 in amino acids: CASSLFGLNGYGYTF. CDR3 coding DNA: TGTGCCAGCAGTTTGTTCGGCTTAAACGGCTATGGCTACACCTTC.

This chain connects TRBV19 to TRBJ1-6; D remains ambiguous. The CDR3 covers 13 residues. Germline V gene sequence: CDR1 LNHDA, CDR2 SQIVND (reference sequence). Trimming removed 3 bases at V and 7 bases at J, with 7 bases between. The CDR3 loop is CASSISGNSPLHF. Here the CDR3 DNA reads TGTGCCAGTAGTATTTCAGGCAATTCACCCCTCCACTTT. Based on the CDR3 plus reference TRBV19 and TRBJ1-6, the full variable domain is DGGITQSPKYLFRKEGQNVTLSCEQNLNHDAMYWYRQDPGQGLRLIYYSQIVNDFQKGDIAEGYSVSREKKESFPLTVTSAQKNPTAFYLCASSISGNSPLHFGNGTRLTVT.

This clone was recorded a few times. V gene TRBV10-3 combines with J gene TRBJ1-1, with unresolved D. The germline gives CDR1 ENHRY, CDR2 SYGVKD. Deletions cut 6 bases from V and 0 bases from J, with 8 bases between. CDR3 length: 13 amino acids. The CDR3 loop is CAISPGVNTEAFF. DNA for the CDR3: TGTGCCATCAGCCCCGGGGTGAACACTGAAGCTTTCTTT.

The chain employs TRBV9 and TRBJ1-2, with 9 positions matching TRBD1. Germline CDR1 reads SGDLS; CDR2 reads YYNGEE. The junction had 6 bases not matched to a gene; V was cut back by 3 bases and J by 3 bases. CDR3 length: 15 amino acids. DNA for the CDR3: TGTGCCAGCAGCGGGTGGGACAGGGTGCACTATGGCTACACCTTC. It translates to CASSGWDRVHYGYTF.

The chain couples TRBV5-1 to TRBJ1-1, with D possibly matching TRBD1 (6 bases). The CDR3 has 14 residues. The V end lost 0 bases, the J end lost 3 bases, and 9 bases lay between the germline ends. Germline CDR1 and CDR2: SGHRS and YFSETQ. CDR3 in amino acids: CASSLDRVDTEAFF. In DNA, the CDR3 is TGCGCCAGCAGCTTGGACAGGGTTGACACTGAAGCTTTCTTT.

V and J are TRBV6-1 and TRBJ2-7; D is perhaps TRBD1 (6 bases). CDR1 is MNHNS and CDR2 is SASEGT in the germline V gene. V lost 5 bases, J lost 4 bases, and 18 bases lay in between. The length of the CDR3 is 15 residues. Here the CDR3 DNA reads TGTGCCAGCAGTCCCCGGTGGCAGGGGTTGTACGAGCAGTACTTC. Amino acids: CASSPRWQGLYEQYF.

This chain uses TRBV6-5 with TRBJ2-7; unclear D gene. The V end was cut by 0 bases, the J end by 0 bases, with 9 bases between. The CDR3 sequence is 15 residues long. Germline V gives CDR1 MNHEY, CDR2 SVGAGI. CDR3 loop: CASSYSFDDSYEQYF. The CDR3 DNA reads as TGTGCCAGCAGTTACTCCTTCGACGACTCCTACGAGCAGTACTTC.

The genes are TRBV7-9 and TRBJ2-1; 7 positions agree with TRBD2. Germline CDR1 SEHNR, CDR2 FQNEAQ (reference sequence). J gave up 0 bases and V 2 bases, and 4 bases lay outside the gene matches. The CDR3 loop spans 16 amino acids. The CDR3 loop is CASSLWGGGSYNEQFF. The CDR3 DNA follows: TGTGCCAGCAGCTTATGGGGGGGAGGCTCCTACAATGAGCAGTTCTTC.

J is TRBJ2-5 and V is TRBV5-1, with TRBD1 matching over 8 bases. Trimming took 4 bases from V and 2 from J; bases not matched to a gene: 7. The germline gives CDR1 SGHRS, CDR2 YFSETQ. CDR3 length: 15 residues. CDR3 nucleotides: TGCGCCAGCAGCGGCCCCGGACAGGGACAAGAGACCCAGTACTTC. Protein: CASSGPGQGQETQYF. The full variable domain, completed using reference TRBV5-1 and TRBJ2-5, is KAGVTQTPRYLIKTRGQQVTLSCSPISGHRSVSWYQQTPGQGLQFLFEYFSETQRNKGNFPGRFSGRQFSNSRSEMNVSTLELGDSALYLCASSGPGQGQETQYFGPGTRLLVL.

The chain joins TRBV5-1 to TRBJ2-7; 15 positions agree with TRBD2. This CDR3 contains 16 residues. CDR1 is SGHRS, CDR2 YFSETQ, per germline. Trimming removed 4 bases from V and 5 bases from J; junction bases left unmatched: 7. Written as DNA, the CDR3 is TGCGCCAGCAGCCTGTCGGGACTAGCGGGAGGCAACGAGCAGTACTTC. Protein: CASSLSGLAGGNEQYF.

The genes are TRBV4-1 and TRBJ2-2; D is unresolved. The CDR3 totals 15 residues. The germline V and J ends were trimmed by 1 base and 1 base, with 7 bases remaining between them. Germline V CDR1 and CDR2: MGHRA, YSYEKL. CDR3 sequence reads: CASSQVAGNTGELFF. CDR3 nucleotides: TGCGCCAGCAGCCAAGTGGCAGGGAACACCGGGGAGCTGTTTTTT.

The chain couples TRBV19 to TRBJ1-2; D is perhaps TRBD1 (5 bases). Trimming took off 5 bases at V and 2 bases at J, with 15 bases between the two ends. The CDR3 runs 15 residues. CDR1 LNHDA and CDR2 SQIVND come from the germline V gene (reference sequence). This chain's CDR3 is CASSPGTGLNYGYTF. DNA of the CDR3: TGTGCCAGTAGTCCCGGGACGGGTTTAAACTATGGCTACACCTTC.

This CDR3 is CASSQGGGETEAFF. As DNA, the CDR3 is TGCGCCAGCAGCCAGGGGGGAGGGGAAACTGAAGCTTTCTTT. The rearrangement links TRBV10-2 to TRBJ1-1, with TRBD1 matching over 7 bases. The CDR3 sequence is 14 residues long. Germline V gives CDR1 WSHSY, CDR2 SAAADI. Trimming removed 6 bases from V and 5 bases from J; junction bases left unmatched: 9.

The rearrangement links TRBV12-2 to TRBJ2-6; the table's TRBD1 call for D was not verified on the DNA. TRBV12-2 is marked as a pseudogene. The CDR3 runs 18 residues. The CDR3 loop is CASRFFVSTQSRANVLTF. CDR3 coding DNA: TGTGCAAGTCGCTTCTTTGTCTCCACACAAAGTCGGGCCAACGTCCTGACTTTC.

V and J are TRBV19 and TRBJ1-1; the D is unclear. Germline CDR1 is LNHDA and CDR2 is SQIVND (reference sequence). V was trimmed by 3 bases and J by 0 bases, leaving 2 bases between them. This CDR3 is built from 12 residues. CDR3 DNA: TGTGCCAGTAGTATGTTGAACACTGAAGCTTTCTTT. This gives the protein CASSMLNTEAFF.

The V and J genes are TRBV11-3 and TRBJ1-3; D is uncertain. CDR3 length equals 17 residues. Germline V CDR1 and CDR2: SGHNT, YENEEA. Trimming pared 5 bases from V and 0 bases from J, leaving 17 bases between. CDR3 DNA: TGTGCCAGCAGCGAAGACGATACGGCGAGCTCTGGAAACACCATATATTTT. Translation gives CASSEDDTASSGNTIYF.

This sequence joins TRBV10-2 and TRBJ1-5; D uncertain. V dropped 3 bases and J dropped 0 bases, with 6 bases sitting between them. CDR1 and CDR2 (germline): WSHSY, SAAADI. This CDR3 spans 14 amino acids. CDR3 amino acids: CASSDRISNQPQHF. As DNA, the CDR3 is TGCGCCAGCAGTGACAGAATTAGCAATCAGCCCCAGCATTTT.

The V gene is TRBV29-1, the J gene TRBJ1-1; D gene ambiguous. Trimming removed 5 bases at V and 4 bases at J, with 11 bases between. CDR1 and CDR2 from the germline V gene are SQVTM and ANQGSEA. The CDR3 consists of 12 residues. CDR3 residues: CSVSTRVTEAFF. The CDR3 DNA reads TGCAGCGTTAGTACGAGGGTCACTGAAGCTTTCTTT.

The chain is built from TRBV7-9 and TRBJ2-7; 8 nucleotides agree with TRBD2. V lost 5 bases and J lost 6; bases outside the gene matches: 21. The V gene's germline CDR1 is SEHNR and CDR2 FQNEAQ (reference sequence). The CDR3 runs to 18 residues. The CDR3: CASSPLRLAGIKRREQYF. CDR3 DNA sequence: TGTGCCAGCAGCCCCTTAAGGCTAGCGGGTATTAAAAGGCGCGAGCAGTACTTC.

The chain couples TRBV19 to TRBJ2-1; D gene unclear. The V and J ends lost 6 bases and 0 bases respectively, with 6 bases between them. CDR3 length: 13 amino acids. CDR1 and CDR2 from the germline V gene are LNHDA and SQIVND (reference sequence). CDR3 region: CASSPLSYNEQFF. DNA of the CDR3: TGTGCCAGTAGCCCCCTCTCCTACAATGAGCAGTTCTTC.

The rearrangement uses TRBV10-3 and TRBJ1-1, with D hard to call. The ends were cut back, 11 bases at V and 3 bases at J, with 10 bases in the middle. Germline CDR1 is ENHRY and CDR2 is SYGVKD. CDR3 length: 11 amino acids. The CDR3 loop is CASAEDTEAFF. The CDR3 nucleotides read TGTGCCTCGGCGGAGGACACTGAAGCTTTCTTT.

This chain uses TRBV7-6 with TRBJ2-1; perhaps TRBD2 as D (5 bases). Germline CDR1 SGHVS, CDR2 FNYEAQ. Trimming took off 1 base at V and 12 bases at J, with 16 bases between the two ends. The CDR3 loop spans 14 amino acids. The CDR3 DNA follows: TGTGCCAGCAGCTTAGGAGGGAACCCTACGAGGCAGTTCTTC. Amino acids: CASSLGGNPTRQFF.

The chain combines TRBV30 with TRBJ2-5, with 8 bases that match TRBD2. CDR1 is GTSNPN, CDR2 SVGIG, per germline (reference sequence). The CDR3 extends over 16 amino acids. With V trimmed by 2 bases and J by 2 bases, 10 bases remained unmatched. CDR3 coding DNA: TGTGCCTGGAGTCACCTTACTCTAGCGGGTCAAGAGACCCAGTACTTC. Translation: CAWSHLTLAGQETQYF.

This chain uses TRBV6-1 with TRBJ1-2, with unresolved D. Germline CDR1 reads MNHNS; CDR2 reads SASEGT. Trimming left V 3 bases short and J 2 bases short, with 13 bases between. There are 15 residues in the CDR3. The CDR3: CASSDHWTENYGYTF. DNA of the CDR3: TGTGCCAGCAGTGACCATTGGACGGAGAACTATGGCTACACCTTC.

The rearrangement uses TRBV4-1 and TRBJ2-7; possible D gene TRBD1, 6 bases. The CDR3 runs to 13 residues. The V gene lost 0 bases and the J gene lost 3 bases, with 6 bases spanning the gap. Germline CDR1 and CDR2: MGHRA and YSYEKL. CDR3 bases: TGCGCCAGCAGCCAAGAAGGGGGCTACGAGCAGTACTTC. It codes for CASSQEGGYEQYF.